A selection of T cell receptor beta chains follows, all from one sample in a study of control samples from healthy donors and cancer patients. Method: immunoSEQ multiplex PCR; TCRdb's copy keeps in-frame clones and lacks some. The table lists tens of thousands of clones, under 90% of them singletons. The specimen sequenced was PBMCs. The receptors derive from a woman aged 45-65 years with colorectal cancer. Each CDR3 is given with its conserved first and last residue. A D gene is named only where the DNA matches it firmly. Expanded clones are given a class, and other clones once, few, many or no size at all.

V gene	D gene	J gene	clone size	CDR3 protein	CDR3 DNA
TRBV7-3	.	TRBJ2-3	.	CASSPVPGATDTQYF	TGTGCCAGCAGCCCAGTCCCGGGGGCCACAGATACGCAGTATTTT
TRBV28	TRBD1	TRBJ1-5	.	CASSHDLDRVNQPQHF	TGTGCCAGCAGCCACGATCTGGACAGGGTCAATCAGCCCCAGCATTTT
TRBV25-1	.	TRBJ1-1	.	CASSRRGMNTEAFF	TGTGCCAGCAGCAGACGGGGAATGAACACTGAAGCTTTCTTT
TRBV4-3	TRBD1	TRBJ1-6	.	CASSPGQGYSPLHF	TGCGCCAGCAGCCCAGGACAGGGGTATTCACCCCTCCACTTT
TRBV9	TRBD2	TRBJ2-3	.	CASSPRRAGGTDTQYF	TGTGCCAGCAGCCCCCGTAGAGCGGGGGGCACAGATACGCAGTATTTT
TRBV14	.	TRBJ2-6	.	CASSQGGVRRRSSGANVLTF	TGTGCCAGCAGCCAAGGGGGGGTGAGGCGCCGAAGCTCTGGGGCCAACGTCCTGACTTTC
TRBV5-1	TRBD2	TRBJ2-2	.	CASSLGASGRGYTGELFF	TGCGCCAGCAGCTTGGGAGCTAGCGGTCGAGGGTACACCGGGGAGCTGTTTTTT
TRBV6-2/TRBV6-3	TRBD1	TRBJ1-2	.	CASSGGQGNGYTF	TGTGCCAGCAGCGGCGGACAGGGTAACGGCTACACCTTC
TRBV5-4	TRBD2	TRBJ2-5	.	CASSRGLAFQETQYF	TGTGCCAGCAGCCGGGGACTAGCGTTCCAAGAGACCCAGTACTTC
TRBV9	.	TRBJ1-1	.	CASSKRGGVGGTEAFF	TGTGCCAGCAGCAAGAGGGGCGGGGTGGGTGGCACTGAAGCTTTCTTT
TRBV6-6	.	TRBJ1-1	.	CASSSLGGPGATEAFF	TGTGCCAGCAGTTCCCTTGGGGGGCCCGGGGCCACTGAAGCTTTCTTT
TRBV19	.	TRBJ1-2	.	CASSASSQGDGYTF	TGTGCCAGTAGTGCCTCATCACAGGGCGATGGCTACACCTTC
TRBV6-5	TRBD1	TRBJ1-1	.	CASKPTGGTEAFF	TGTGCCAGCAAGCCGACAGGGGGGACTGAAGCTTTCTTT
TRBV28	.	TRBJ1-1	.	CASMVGAPNTEAFF	TGTGCCAGCATGGTGGGGGCCCCGAACACTGAAGCTTTCTTT
TRBV5-1	.	TRBJ2-3	.	CASSLVPGSDTQYF	TGCGCCAGCAGCTTGGTCCCAGGTTCCGATACGCAGTATTTT
TRBV7-3	.	TRBJ1-1	.	CASSLGGPPNTEAFF	TGTGCCAGCAGCTTAGGGGGGCCCCCGAACACTGAAGCTTTCTTT
TRBV28	.	TRBJ1-4	.	CASSPAGTSNEKLFF	TGTGCCAGCAGTCCTGCCGGGACATCTAATGAAAAACTGTTTTTT
TRBV5-6	TRBD1	TRBJ1-2	.	CASSLNRGTYGYTF	TGTGCCAGCAGCTTGAACAGGGGGACCTATGGCTACACCTTC
TRBV9	TRBD1	TRBJ1-4	.	CASSSTGVSNEKLFF	TGTGCCAGCAGCAGTACAGGGGTTAGTAATGAAAAACTGTTTTTT
TRBV5-6	.	TRBJ1-3	.	CASSLASGLHLNTIYF	TGTGCCAGCAGCTTGGCCTCCGGGCTTCACCTAAACACCATATATTTT
TRBV6-5	.	TRBJ1-1	.	CASRSPGALRGAAFF	TGTGCCAGCAGGAGCCCCGGGGCTTTACGGGGGGCAGCTTTCTTT
TRBV10-2	.	TRBJ1-3	.	CASSESRVAKTGNTIYF	TGCGCCAGCAGTGAGTCGAGGGTCGCAAAGACTGGAAACACCATATATTTT
TRBV6-4	TRBD1	TRBJ1-6	.	CASSEGTGAITALHF	TGTGCCAGCAGTGAGGGAACAGGGGCTATTACGGCCCTCCACTTT
TRBV2	.	TRBJ2-1	.	CASSGRIYNEQFF	TGTGCCAGCAGTGGTCGGATCTACAATGAGCAGTTCTTC
TRBV6-5	.	TRBJ1-1	many	CATSRGDTEAFF	TGTGCCACCTCTCGGGGGGACACTGAAGCTTTCTTT
TRBV7-2	TRBD1	TRBJ1-1	once	CASSFDRGGTEAFF	TGTGCCAGCAGCTTCGACAGGGGTGGCACTGAAGCTTTCTTT
TRBV19	.	TRBJ1-4	.	CASSGQEGEKLFF	TGTGCCAGTAGCGGGCAGGAGGGGGAAAAACTGTTTTTT
TRBV19	.	TRBJ1-2	.	CAVGGGNYGYTF	TGTGCGGTCGGCGGGGGTAACTATGGCTACACCTTC
TRBV12-3/TRBV12-4	.	TRBJ1-2	.	CASSLEGIDGYTF	TGTGCCAGCAGTTTGGAGGGGATAGATGGCTACACCTTC
TRBV13	TRBD1	TRBJ2-5	.	CASSPRTGKETQYF	TGTGCCAGCAGCCCGCGGACAGGGAAAGAGACCCAGTACTTC
TRBV7-9	TRBD2	TRBJ2-1	once	CASSLGTRRPTEQFF	TGTGCCAGCAGCTTAGGGACTAGGAGGCCTACTGAGCAGTTCTTC
TRBV6-4	.	TRBJ2-3	once	CASSEGSSSTDTQYF	TGTGCCAGCAGTGAGGGATCTTCTAGCACAGATACGCAGTATTTT